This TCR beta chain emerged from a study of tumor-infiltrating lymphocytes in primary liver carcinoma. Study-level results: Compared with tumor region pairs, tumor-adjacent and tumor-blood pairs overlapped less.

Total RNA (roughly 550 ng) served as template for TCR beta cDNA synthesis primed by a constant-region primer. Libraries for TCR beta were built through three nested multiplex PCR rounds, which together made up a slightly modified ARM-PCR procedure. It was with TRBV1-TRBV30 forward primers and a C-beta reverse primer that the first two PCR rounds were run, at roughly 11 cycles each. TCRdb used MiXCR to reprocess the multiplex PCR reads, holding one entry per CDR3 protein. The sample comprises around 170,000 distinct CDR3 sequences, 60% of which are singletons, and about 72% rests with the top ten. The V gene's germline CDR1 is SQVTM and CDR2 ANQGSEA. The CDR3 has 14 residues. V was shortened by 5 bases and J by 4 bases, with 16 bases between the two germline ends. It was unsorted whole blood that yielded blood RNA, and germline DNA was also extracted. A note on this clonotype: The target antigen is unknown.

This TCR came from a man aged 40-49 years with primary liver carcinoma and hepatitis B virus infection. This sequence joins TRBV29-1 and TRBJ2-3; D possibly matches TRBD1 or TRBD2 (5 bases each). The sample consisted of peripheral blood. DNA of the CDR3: TGCAGCGTTACCGGGACGCGGTCATCAGATACGCAGTATTTT. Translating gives CSVTGTRSSDTQYF.